Following are 27 T cell receptor beta chains from one sample sequenced in a study of blood T cell repertoires in COVID-19. TCRdb's table, derived via immunoSEQ multiplex PCR, lists solely in-frame clones and lacks some. The table records about 110,000 clones, about 85% of them present only once. The sequenced sample consisted of peripheral blood. These receptors all stem from a man aged 50-60 years with acute or convalescent COVID-19.

This clone has only a few counts. The chain joins TRBV6-5 to TRBJ1-4; perhaps TRBD1 as D (5 bases). The germline V gene has CDR1 MNHEY and CDR2 SVGAGI. This CDR3 is 13 amino acids long. Trimming stripped 6 bases from V and 2 bases from J, with 7 bases between. As DNA, the CDR3 is TGTGCCAGCAGGCAGGGTACTAATGAAAAACTGTTTTTT. It translates to CASRQGTNEKLFF.

The chain has TRBV2 and TRBJ1-5; TRBD1 might be the D (5 bases). In germline, CDR1 is SNHLY, CDR2 FYNNEI. This CDR3 spans 16 amino acids. Between the trimmed V and J ends, which lost 5 bases and 5 bases, there was a span of 19 bases. The CDR3 DNA reads TGTGCCAGCAGTTTAGGGACTAGGCCAGATCATCAGCCCCAGCATTTT. Translating it yields CASSLGTRPDHQPQHF.

This chain connects TRBV5-4 to TRBJ1-1; 8 bases agree with TRBD1. The germline V gene has CDR1 SGHNT and CDR2 YYREEE (reference sequence). With 2 bases clipped from V and 4 bases from J, the junction kept 7 bases outside the gene matches. CDR3 length: 15 amino acids. The CDR3 sequence is CASSFSRGRVTEAFF. The CDR3 DNA reads as TGTGCCAGCAGCTTTAGCAGGGGGCGGGTCACTGAAGCTTTCTTT.

The CDR3 region is CASSYQGDRAYEQYF. In DNA form, the CDR3 reads TGTGCCAGCAGTTACCAAGGGGACAGAGCCTACGAGCAGTACTTC. The gene calls are TRBV6-5 and TRBJ2-7, with 7 bases matching TRBD1. The V and J ends lost 2 bases and 2 bases, in that order; junction bases with no gene match: 6. The germline CDR1 and CDR2 sequences are MNHEY and SVGAGI. The CDR3 spans 15 residues.

The chain joins TRBV28 to TRBJ2-4, with TRBD2 matching 9 bases. Trimming took 6 bases from V and 2 from J; bases not matched to a gene: 14. The CDR3 length is 18 residues. The germline CDR1 and CDR2 sequences are MDHEN and SYDVKM. CDR3 sequence: CASRAARAGGRSKNIQYF. CDR3 nucleotides: TGTGCCAGCAGGGCAGCCCGGGCGGGGGGGCGATCCAAAAACATTCAGTACTTC.

The gene calls are TRBV29-1 and TRBJ2-1, with TRBD1 matching 7 bases. The CDR3 runs to 14 residues. The trim removed 5 bases at V and 2 bases at J, leaving 6 bases unmatched. Germline CDR1 is SQVTM and CDR2 is ANQGSEA. CDR3 nucleotides: TGCAGCGTTTTTGGACAGGCCCCCTACAATGAGCAGTTCTTC. It yields the protein CSVFGQAPYNEQFF.

This sequence joins TRBV29-1 and TRBJ2-7; TRBD1 agrees at 9 bases. This CDR3 comprises 15 residues. The germline V gene encodes CDR1 SQVTM and CDR2 ANQGSEA. With V trimmed by 4 bases and J by 3 bases, 10 bases remained unmatched. The DNA for the CDR3 is TGCAGCGTTGCGGACGGACAGGGGAGGATCTACGAGCAGTACTTC. It codes for CSVADGQGRIYEQYF.

The J gene is TRBJ2-1, the V gene TRBV6-1; 11 bases fit TRBD2. The J segment lost 7 bases and the V segment lost 0 bases, leaving 17 bases of the junction unmatched. Per the germline V gene, CDR1 is MNHNS and CDR2 is SASEGT. CDR3 length: 20 residues. The CDR3, as DNA: TGTGCCAGCAGTGAAGCTGGGTTGGTTATAGCGGGGGGGTATGTTAATGAGCAGTTCTTC. Translation: CASSEAGLVIAGGYVNEQFF.

This clone was observed once. The chain joins TRBV6-1 to TRBJ1-6, with D hard to call. The CDR3 is made up of 16 amino acids. The germline CDR1 and CDR2 sequences are MNHNS and SASEGT. Between the trimmed V and J ends, which lost 3 bases and 10 bases, there was a span of 19 bases. The chain's CDR3 is CASSDLEGAPISPLHF. In DNA, the CDR3 is TGTGCCAGCAGTGACTTGGAGGGAGCCCCGATCTCACCCCTCCACTTT.

This clone was seen more than once but under ten times. V gene TRBV6-2 or TRBV6-3 combines with J gene TRBJ1-5, with D uncertain. Germline loops: CDR1 MNHEY, CDR2 SVGEGT. The CDR3 has 16 amino acids. V was clipped by 3 bases and J by 5 bases, with 17 bases between them. CDR3 bases: TGTGCCAGCAGTTATAAAGCCTTCCAAATCCATCAGCCCCAGCATTTT. This translates into CASSYKAFQIHQPQHF.

The chain joins TRBV2 to TRBJ2-3, with a weak D call TRBD2 (6 bases). Germline V lookup: CDR1 SNHLY, CDR2 FYNNEI. The length of the CDR3 is 15 residues. The V and J ends lost 8 bases and 2 bases respectively, with 17 bases between them. The CDR3 nucleotides are TGTGCCAGCGGGGGTTCGGGACTCCTCACAGATACGCAGTATTTT. Its protein product is CASGGSGLLTDTQYF.

On this clone itself: The identical CDR3 is also encoded by other nucleotide sequences in the sample. This rearrangement joins TRBV5-1 to TRBJ2-2; 8 bases map to TRBD2. Germline-derived CDR1 and CDR2 are SGHRS and YFSETQ. The CDR3 is 13 amino acids. The junction had 1 base not matched to a gene; V was cut back by 4 bases and J by 5 bases. Written as DNA, the CDR3 is TGCGCCAGCAGCCCTAGCGGGACCGGGGAGCTGTTTTTT. Encoded protein: CASSPSGTGELFF.

The chain employs TRBV27 and TRBJ1-1; the D is unclear. The germline CDR1 and CDR2 sequences are MNHEY and SMNVEV (reference sequence). The V end was cut by 4 bases, the J end by 1 base, with 7 bases between. The CDR3 is 13 amino acids. The DNA for the CDR3 is TGTGCCAGCAGTTGGGCAGAGAACACTGAAGCTTTCTTT. Translation gives CASSWAENTEAFF.

The chain combines TRBV7-9 with TRBJ1-3; the match to TRBD1 covers 10 bases. The germline CDR1 and CDR2 sequences are SEHNR and FQNEAQ (reference sequence). The CDR3 consists of 17 residues. V dropped 0 bases and J dropped 2; count of bases not matched to a gene: 4. DNA of the CDR3: TGTGCCAGCAGCTTAGCGCAGGGGACAGGGGCTGGAAACACCATATATTTT. It codes for CASSLAQGTGAGNTIYF.

In its sample, this clone was seen once. The chain recombines TRBV9 with TRBJ1-1; D is possibly TRBD1 (6 bases). The germline V and J ends were trimmed by 4 bases and 5 bases, with 15 bases remaining between them. Germline CDR1 is SGDLS and CDR2 is YYNGEE. The CDR3 consists of 14 residues. CDR3 protein: CASSSQGQGTEAFF. DNA for the CDR3: TGTGCCAGCAGCAGTCAGGGCCAGGGGACTGAAGCTTTCTTT.

The chain links TRBV28 to TRBJ2-3, with TRBD2 matching over 8 bases. V shed 7 bases and J 2 bases; nucleotides not matched to a gene: 5. CDR3 size: 14 residues. CDR1 and CDR2 from the germline V gene are MDHEN and SYDVKM. The CDR3: CASKVAGTTDTQYF. DNA for the CDR3: TGTGCCAGCAAGGTAGCGGGGACCACAGATACGCAGTATTTT.

The chain is built from TRBV24-1 and TRBJ2-2; no clear D. The CDR3 has 12 amino acids. V was pared by 9 bases and J by 1 base, with 5 bases between. Germline loops: CDR1 KGHDR, CDR2 SFDVKD. The CDR3 is CATAGNTGELFF. CDR3 coding DNA: TGTGCCACCGCAGGGAACACCGGGGAGCTGTTTTTT.

This chain uses TRBV19 with TRBJ1-2; 8 positions match TRBD1. The germline gives CDR1 LNHDA, CDR2 SQIVND (reference sequence). V dropped 4 bases and J dropped 2; count of bases not matched to a gene: 6. The CDR3 sequence is 15 residues long. This CDR3 reads CASSTLRTGNYGYTF. The CDR3 nucleotides are TGTGCCAGTAGTACTCTACGGACAGGGAACTATGGCTACACCTTC.

The chain uses TRBV7-3 and TRBJ2-5; perhaps TRBD2 as D (5 bases). The V end was cut by 4 bases, the J end by 4 bases, with 16 bases between. The CDR3 totals 15 residues. Germline lookup yields CDR1 SGHTA and CDR2 FQGTGA. CDR3 in amino acids: CASSSGPTEGETQYF. CDR3 bases: TGTGCCAGCAGCTCGGGCCCCACTGAGGGAGAGACCCAGTACTTC.

This sequence joins TRBV21-1 and TRBJ1-2. TRBV21-1 is tagged as a pseudogene. This CDR3 is 10 amino acids long. CDR3 sequence: CASSPREGTF. Here the CDR3 DNA reads TGTGCCAGCAGTCCACGGGAGGGAACCTTC.

Only one count was recorded for this clone. The DNA of the CDR3 is TGCGCCAGCAGCTTGGCCGGGTACAACTATGGCTACACCTTC. Its protein is CASSLAGYNYGYTF. The V and J genes are TRBV5-1 and TRBJ1-2; D call uncertain. CDR1 SGHRS and CDR2 YFSETQ come from the germline V gene. The CDR3 is 14 amino acids. V lost 0 bases and J 2 bases, leaving 8 bases between the germline ends.

The gene calls are TRBV19 and TRBJ1-5, with TRBD1 matching 7 bases. Germline V gives CDR1 LNHDA, CDR2 SQIVND (reference sequence). The V and J ends lost 3 bases and 4 bases, in that order; junction bases with no gene match: 12. The CDR3 consists of 17 residues. The CDR3 loop reads CASSITGAQGGNQPQHF. The CDR3 DNA follows: TGTGCCAGTAGTATTACAGGGGCGCAGGGTGGGAATCAGCCCCAGCATTTT.

This sequence joins TRBV11-3 and TRBJ2-7; TRBD2 is a possible D gene (6 bases). V was shortened by 5 bases and J by 3 bases, with 14 bases between the two germline ends. Germline loops: CDR1 SGHNT, CDR2 YENEEA. The CDR3 is 14 residues long. The CDR3 sequence is CASSRQGGNYEQYF. The CDR3 region has the DNA TGTGCCAGCAGCCGACAAGGAGGGAACTACGAGCAGTACTTC. The whole variable domain, remainder taken from reference TRBV11-3 and TRBJ2-7, is EAGVVQSPRYKIIEKKQPVAFWCNPISGHNTLYWYLQNLGQGPELLIRYENEEAVDDSQLPKDRFSAERLKGVDSTLKIQPAELGDSAVYLCASSRQGGNYEQYFGPGTRLTVT.

This rearrangement joins TRBV5-4 to TRBJ1-2; the D gene is possibly TRBD1 (6 bases). The germline CDR1 and CDR2 sequences are SGHNT and YYREEE (reference sequence). V lost 3 bases to trimming and J lost 7 bases, with 13 bases between them. CDR3 size: 13 residues. In nucleotides, the CDR3 is TGTGCCAGCAGCTCCACAGGGACGAGTGGCTACACCTTC. Amino acid sequence: CASSSTGTSGYTF.

This clone was counted only a few times. Distinct nucleotide sequences in the sample also encode this CDR3. This chain uses TRBV4-1 with TRBJ1-1, with D perhaps TRBD1 (6 bases). The CDR3 has 14 residues. Germline CDR1 reads MGHRA; CDR2 reads YSYEKL. V lost 6 bases and J 0 bases, leaving 11 bases between the germline ends. CDR3 protein: CASRPGHLNTEAFF. For the CDR3, the DNA is TGCGCCAGCAGGCCGGGACATTTGAACACTGAAGCTTTCTTT.

For this clone: This CDR3 is also generated by other DNA sequences in the sample. The V gene is TRBV19, the J gene TRBJ2-3; a possible D gene is TRBD1 (5 bases). The germline V gene has CDR1 LNHDA and CDR2 SQIVND (reference sequence). CDR3 length: 14 residues. Trimming left V 5 bases short and J 1 base short, with 10 bases between. The chain's CDR3 is CASSLQGGTDTQYF. As DNA, the CDR3 is TGTGCCAGTAGTCTGCAGGGCGGCACAGATACGCAGTATTTT.

The chain has TRBV28 and TRBJ1-1, with D tentatively TRBD1 (6 bases). From germline, CDR1 is MDHEN and CDR2 SYDVKM. The CDR3 runs to 13 residues. V shed 10 bases and J shed 4 bases, with 16 bases lying between them. For the CDR3, the DNA is TGTGCCACCCGTGGGGGCGGGAGCACTGAAGCTTTCTTT. It specifies CATRGGGSTEAFF.